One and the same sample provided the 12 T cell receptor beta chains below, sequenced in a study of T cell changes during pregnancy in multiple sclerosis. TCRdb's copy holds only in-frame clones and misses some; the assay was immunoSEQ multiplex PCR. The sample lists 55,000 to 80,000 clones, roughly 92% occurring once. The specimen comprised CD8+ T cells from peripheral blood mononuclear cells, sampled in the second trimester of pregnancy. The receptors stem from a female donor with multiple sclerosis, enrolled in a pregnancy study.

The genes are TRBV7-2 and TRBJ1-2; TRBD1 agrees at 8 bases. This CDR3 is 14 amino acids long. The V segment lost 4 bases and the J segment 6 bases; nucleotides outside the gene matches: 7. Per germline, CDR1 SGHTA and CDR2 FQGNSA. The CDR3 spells CASSSDRGEDGYTF. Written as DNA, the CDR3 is TGTGCCAGCAGCTCCGACAGGGGAGAGGATGGCTACACCTTC.

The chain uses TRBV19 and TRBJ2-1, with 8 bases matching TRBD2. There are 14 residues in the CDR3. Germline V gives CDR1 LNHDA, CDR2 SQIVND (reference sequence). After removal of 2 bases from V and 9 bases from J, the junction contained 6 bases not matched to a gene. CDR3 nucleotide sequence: TGTGCCAGTAGTATACTGGGGACTAGTGGTGAGCAGTTCTTC. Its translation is CASSILGTSGEQFF.

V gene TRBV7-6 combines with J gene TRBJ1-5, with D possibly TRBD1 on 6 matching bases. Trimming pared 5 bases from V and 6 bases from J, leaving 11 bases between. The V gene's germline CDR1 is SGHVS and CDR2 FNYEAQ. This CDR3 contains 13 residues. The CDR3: CASSVDRFQPQHF. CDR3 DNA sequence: TGTGCCAGCAGCGTCGACAGGTTTCAGCCCCAGCATTTT.

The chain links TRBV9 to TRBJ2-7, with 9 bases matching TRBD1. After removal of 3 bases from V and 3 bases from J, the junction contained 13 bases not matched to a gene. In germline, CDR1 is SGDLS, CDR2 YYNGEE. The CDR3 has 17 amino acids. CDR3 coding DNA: TGTGCCAGCAGCGCCTCCCCTCTGGGGGGACAGGGCTACGAGCAGTACTTC. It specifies CASSASPLGGQGYEQYF.

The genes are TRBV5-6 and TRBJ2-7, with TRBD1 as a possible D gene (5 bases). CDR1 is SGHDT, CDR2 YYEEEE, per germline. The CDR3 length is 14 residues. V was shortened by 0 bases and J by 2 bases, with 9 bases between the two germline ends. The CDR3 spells CASSLVDSAYEQYF. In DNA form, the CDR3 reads TGTGCCAGCAGCTTGGTTGACAGTGCCTACGAGCAGTACTTC. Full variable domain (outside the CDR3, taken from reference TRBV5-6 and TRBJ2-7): DAGVTQSPTHLIKTRGQQVTLRCSPKSGHDTVSWYQQALGQGPQFIFQYYEEEERQRGNFPDRFSGHQFPNYSSELNVNALLLGDSALYLCASSLVDSAYEQYFGPGTRLTVT.

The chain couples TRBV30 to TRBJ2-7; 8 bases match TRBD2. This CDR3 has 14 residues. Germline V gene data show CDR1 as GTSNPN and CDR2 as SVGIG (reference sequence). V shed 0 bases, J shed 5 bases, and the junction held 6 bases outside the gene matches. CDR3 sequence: CAWSVLLAGHEQYF. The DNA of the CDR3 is TGTGCCTGGAGTGTACTGCTAGCGGGCCACGAGCAGTACTTC. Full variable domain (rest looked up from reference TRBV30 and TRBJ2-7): SQTIHQWPATLVQPVGSPLSLECTVEGTSNPNLYWYRQAAGRGLQLLFYSVGIGQISSEVPQNLSASRPQDRQFILSSKKLLLSDSGFYLCAWSVLLAGHEQYFGPGTRLTVT.

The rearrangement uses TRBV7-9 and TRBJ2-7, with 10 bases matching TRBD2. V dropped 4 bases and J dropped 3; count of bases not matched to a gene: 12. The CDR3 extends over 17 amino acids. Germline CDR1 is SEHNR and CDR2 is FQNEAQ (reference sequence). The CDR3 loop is CASSSSTLAGDNYEQYF. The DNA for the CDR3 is TGTGCCAGCAGCTCAAGCACCCTAGCGGGGGATAACTACGAGCAGTACTTC.

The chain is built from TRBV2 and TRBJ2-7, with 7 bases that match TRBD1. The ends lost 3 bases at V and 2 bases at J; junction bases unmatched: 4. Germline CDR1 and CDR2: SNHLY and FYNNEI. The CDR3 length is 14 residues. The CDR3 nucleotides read TGTGCCAGCAGTGATTGGCAGGGGGCCTACGAGCAGTACTTC. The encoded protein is CASSDWQGAYEQYF.

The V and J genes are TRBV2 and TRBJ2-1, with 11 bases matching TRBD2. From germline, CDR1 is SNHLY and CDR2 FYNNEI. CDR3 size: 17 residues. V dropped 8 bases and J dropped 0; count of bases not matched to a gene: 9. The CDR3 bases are TGTGCCAGCCCTAGCGGGAGGTCCCACCTCTCCTACAATGAGCAGTTCTTC. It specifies CASPSGRSHLSYNEQFF.

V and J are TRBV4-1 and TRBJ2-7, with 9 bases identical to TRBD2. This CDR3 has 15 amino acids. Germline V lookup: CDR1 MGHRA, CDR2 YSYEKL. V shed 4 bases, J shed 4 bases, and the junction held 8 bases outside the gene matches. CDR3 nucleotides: TGCGCCAGCAGCCCCAGGACTAGCGAGAGATACGAGCAGTACTTC. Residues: CASSPRTSERYEQYF.

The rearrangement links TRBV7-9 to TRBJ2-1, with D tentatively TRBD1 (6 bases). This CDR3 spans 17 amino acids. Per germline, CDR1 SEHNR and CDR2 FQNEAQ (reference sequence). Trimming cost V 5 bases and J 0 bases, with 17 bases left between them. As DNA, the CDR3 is TGTGCCAGCAGCCCCCAAATACAGGGACGCTCCTACAATGAGCAGTTCTTC. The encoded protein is CASSPQIQGRSYNEQFF.

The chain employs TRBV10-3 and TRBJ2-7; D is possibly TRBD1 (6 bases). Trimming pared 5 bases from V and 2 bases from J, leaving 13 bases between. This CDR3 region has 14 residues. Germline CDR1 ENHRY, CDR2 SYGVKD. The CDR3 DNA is TGTGCCATCAGTAATGGACAGACAGCCTACGAGCAGTACTTC. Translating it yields CAISNGQTAYEQYF.